The rows below give T cell receptor beta chains drawn from one sample of a study of cytomegalovirus exposure and HLA in healthy donors. The protocol was immunoSEQ multiplex PCR, while the TCRdb copy is restricted to in-frame clones and leaves out a portion. The sample has about 78,000 clones; roughly 83% are singletons. Sequencing input: PBMCs. The receptors stem from a woman between 50 and 59 years old in good health and CMV-seronegative. The CDR3 runs from the conserved cysteine through the conserved F or W. D genes are given only for firm matches.

J,V,D,DNA,CDR3
TRBJ2-3,TRBV4-2,-,TGTGCCAGCAGCCAAGATGGGGGAGGTAGCGCAACTATAGCTAGCACAGATACGCAGTATTTT,CASSQDGGGSATIASTDTQYF
TRBJ1-2,TRBV7-2,TRBD1,TGTGCCAGCAGCCCGCGGGACAGATATCCCCTAGTCTATGGCTACACCTTC,CASSPRDRYPLVYGYTF
TRBJ1-2,TRBV4-1,-,TGCGCCAGCAGCCAAGGAGAATTGGGACAAACTAACTATGGCTACACCTTC,CASSQGELGQTNYGYTF
TRBJ2-4,TRBV19,TRBD2,TGTGCCAGTACGGCTAGCGGGGAAAACATTCAGTACTTC,CASTASGENIQYF
TRBJ2-5,TRBV19,TRBD1,TGTGCCAGTAGTAGGACAGGGACCCAACAAGAGACCCAGTACTTC,CASSRTGTQQETQYF
TRBJ1-1,TRBV6-6,-,TGTGCCAGCAGTACCGAGTCCGGGGTGGCGACTGAAGCTTTCTTT,CASSTESGVATEAFF
TRBJ2-6,TRBV4-3,-,TGCGCCAGCAGCCTGGGGGCTGCTGGGGCCAACGTCCTGACTTTC,CASSLGAAGANVLTF
TRBJ1-1,TRBV18,-,TGTGCCAGCTCACCAACAGGGTTGAACACTGAAGCTTTCTTT,CASSPTGLNTEAFF
TRBJ1-4,TRBV6-1,TRBD1,TGTGCCAGCAGTGAAAGACAGGGTGGGCATGAAAAACTGTTTTTT,CASSERQGGHEKLFF
TRBJ2-7,TRBV27,-,TGTGCCAGCAGTTTAGGGAGAGGGATTGAGTACGAGCAGTACTTC,CASSLGRGIEYEQYF
TRBJ1-2,TRBV7-2,-,TGTGCCAGCAGCTTAGGCCCAGGGGTTTATGGCTACACCTTC,CASSLGPGVYGYTF
TRBJ1-2,TRBV4-3,-,TGCGCCAGCAGCCAAGATGGGGGGGGGAGCTATGGCTACACCTTC,CASSQDGGGSYGYTF
TRBJ2-2,TRBV6-1,-,TGTGCCAGCTGGGGCCACACCGGGGAGCTGTTTTTT,CASWGHTGELFF
TRBJ2-3,TRBV6-1,-,TGTGCCAGCAGCTCGACTAGATTGACAGATACGCAGTATTTT,CASSSTRLTDTQYF
TRBJ2-7,TRBV28,TRBD2,TGTGCCAGCAGCGAAACTAGCGGGAGGGTCGCCTACGAGCAGTACTTC,CASSETSGRVAYEQYF
TRBJ1-5,TRBV16,-,TGTGCCAGCAGCCAAGGCCTCAATCAGCCCCAGCATTTT,CASSQGLNQPQHF
TRBJ1-1,TRBV19,TRBD1,TGTGCCAGTAGTACAGGGGGCTGGGACACTGAAGCTTTCTTT,CASSTGGWDTEAFF
TRBJ2-5,TRBV4-3,-,TGCGCCAGCAGCCAAGGGGAGGCTCCGGGGAGGGAGACCCAGTACTTC,CASSQGEAPGRETQYF
TRBJ2-2,TRBV5-1,TRBD1,TGCGCCAGCAGCTGGACAGGGATCACCGGGGAGCTGTTTTTT,CASSWTGITGELFF
TRBJ2-3,TRBV5-4,TRBD2,TGTGCCAGCAGCTTGGCGGGACTAGCGGGACCGACGTTGACAGATACGCAGTATTTT,CASSLAGLAGPTLTDTQYF
TRBJ2-7,TRBV6-1,-,TGTGCCAGCAGTAAGCCGGCGGGGCCTACCTACGAGCAGTACTTC,CASSKPAGPTYEQYF
TRBJ1-2,TRBV2,-,TGTGCCAGCAGTGAGAGTAACTATGGCTACACCTTC,CASSESNYGYTF
TRBJ2-1,TRBV9,-,TGTGCCAGCAGCCCCCCAGCAGGAGGAAACTACAATGAGCAGCTCTTC,CASSPPAGGNYNEQLF
TRBJ2-5,TRBV25-1,TRBD1,TGTGCCAGCAATCCACAGGGGTTGGAGACCCAGTACTTC,CASNPQGLETQYF
TRBJ1-1,TRBV27,-,TGTGCCAGCAGTAGTAGGGACACCCGACGTGGAACTGAAGCTTTCTTT,CASSSRDTRRGTEAFF
TRBJ2-1,TRBV9,TRBD2,TGTGCCAGCACCCCCGGACTAGCCTCCTACAATGAGCAGTTCTTC,CASTPGLASYNEQFF
TRBJ2-1,TRBV7-9,-,TGTGCCAGCAGCCCTAGACAGGCCTACAATGAGCAGTTCTTC,CASSPRQAYNEQFF
TRBJ1-4,TRBV4-3,-,TGCGCCAGCAGCCAAGATAGAGGATTTCGGGAAAAACTGTTTTTT,CASSQDRGFREKLFF
TRBJ2-3,TRBV5-1,-,TGCGCCAGCAGCAGTCGGGGGGACAAAGCCGATACGCAGTATTTT,CASSSRGDKADTQYF
TRBJ2-3,TRBV5-1,-,TGCGCCAGCAGTTATACCACTCGTAGCACAGATACGCAGTATTTT,CASSYTTRSTDTQYF
TRBJ1-5,TRBV28,TRBD1,TGTGCCAGCAGTCCTATCTACAGGGGGGGGAATCAGCCCCAGCATTTT,CASSPIYRGGNQPQHF
TRBJ2-5,TRBV5-4,TRBD2,TGTGCCAGCAGCTTGGGGGAACTAGCGGGGGGGCCCGTGACCCAGTACTTC,CASSLGELAGGPVTQYF
TRBJ2-2,TRBV19,-,TGTGCCAGTAGCCCCCAGTCCAGGGTGAACACCGGGGAGCTGTTTTTT,CASSPQSRVNTGELFF
TRBJ1-1,TRBV28,TRBD1,TGTGCCAGCAGAAAACAGGGGGTTAGCACTGAAGCTTTCTTT,CASRKQGVSTEAFF
TRBJ1-4,TRBV30,-,TGTGCCTGGAGTCCAGGGACTGTAGATGAAAAACTGTTTTTT,CAWSPGTVDEKLFF
TRBJ2-5,TRBV6-5,TRBD2,TGTGCCAGCAGTTACTCGCCAGCGGGGGGGCGGGAGACCCAGTACTTC,CASSYSPAGGRETQYF
TRBJ2-7,TRBV2,TRBD2,TGTGCCAGCAGGGCCCCCCGCGGCGAGCGGGAGGGCGAGCAGTACTTC,CASRAPRGEREGEQYF
TRBJ1-4,TRBV28,-,TGTGCCAGCAGCCCAGGGGTAACTAATGAAAAACTGTTTTTT,CASSPGVTNEKLFF
TRBJ2-1,TRBV27,-,TGTGCCAGCAGTTTATCGACTTCACCGGGACACGAGCAGTTCTTC,CASSLSTSPGHEQFF
TRBJ2-3,TRBV6-4,TRBD2,TGTGCCAGCAGTGCTAGCGGGGGGGCCACAGATACGCAGTATTTT,CASSASGGATDTQYF